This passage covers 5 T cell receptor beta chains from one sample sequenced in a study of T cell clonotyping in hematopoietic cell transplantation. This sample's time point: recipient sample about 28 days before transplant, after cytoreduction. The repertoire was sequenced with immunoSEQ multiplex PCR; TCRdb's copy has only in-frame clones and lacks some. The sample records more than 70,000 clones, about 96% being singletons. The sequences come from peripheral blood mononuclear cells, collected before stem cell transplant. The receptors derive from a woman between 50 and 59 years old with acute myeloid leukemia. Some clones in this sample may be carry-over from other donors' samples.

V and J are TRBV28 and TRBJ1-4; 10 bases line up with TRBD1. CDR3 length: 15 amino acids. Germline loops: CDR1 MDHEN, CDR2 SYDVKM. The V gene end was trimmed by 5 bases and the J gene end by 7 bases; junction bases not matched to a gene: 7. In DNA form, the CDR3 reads TGTGCCAGCAGTATACGACAGGGGGCCGGTGAAAAACTGTTTTTT. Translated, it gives CASSIRQGAGEKLFF.

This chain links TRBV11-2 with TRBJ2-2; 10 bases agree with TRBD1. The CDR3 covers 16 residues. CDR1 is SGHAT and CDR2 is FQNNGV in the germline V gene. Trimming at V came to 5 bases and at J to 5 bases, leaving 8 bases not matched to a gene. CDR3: CASSQGTGAGTGELFF. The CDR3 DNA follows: TGTGCCAGCAGCCAGGGGACAGGGGCGGGGACCGGGGAGCTGTTTTTT.

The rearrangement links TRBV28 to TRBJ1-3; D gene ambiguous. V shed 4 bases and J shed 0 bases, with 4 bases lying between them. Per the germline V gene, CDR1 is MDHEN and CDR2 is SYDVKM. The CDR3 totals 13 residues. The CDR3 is CASSSLSGNTIYF. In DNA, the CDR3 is TGTGCCAGCAGTTCCCTCTCTGGAAACACCATATATTTT.

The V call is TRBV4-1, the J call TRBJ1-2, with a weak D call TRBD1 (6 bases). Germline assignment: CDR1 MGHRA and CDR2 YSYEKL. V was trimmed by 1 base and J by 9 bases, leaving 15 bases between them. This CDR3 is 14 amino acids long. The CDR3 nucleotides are TGCGCCAGCAGCCAAGCTTGGGGGCGCGTGAGCTACACCTTC. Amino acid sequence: CASSQAWGRVSYTF.

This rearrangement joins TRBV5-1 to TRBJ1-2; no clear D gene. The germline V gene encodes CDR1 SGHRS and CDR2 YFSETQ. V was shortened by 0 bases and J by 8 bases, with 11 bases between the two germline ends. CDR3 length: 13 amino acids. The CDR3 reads CASSLEGSGGYTF. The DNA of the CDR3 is TGCGCCAGCAGCTTGGAAGGTTCCGGGGGCTACACCTTC.